The rows below give T cell receptor beta chains drawn from one sample of a study of radiation and T cells in renal cell carcinoma. Profiling relied on immunoSEQ multiplex PCR, and the TCRdb table lists in-frame clones only, not all of them. Among approximately 9,800 clones listed, roughly 60% were seen once. The sample was tumor tissue, taken from a patient whose treatment was nephrectomy without radiotherapy. The receptors here all came from a man aged 60-69 years with renal cell carcinoma. The CDR3 runs from the conserved cysteine through the conserved F or W. A D gene is named only where the DNA matches it firmly. Clone sizes are given selectively: once, few, many, or a class where the clone is expanded.

DNA | CDR3 | V | size | D | J
TGCGCCAGCAGAGAGACGGTTGCAACTAATGAAAAACTGTTTTTT | CASRETVATNEKLFF | TRBV5-1 | NA | NA | TRBJ1-4
TGTGCCTGGCGGGACAGGGGGAACTACGAGCAGTACTTC | CAWRDRGNYEQYF | TRBV30 | NA | TRBD1 | TRBJ2-7
TGCGCCAGCAGCTTGCAGTCGGGGAGAGTCTTTCGTGGCTACACCTTC | CASSLQSGRVFRGYTF | TRBV5-1 | few | NA | TRBJ1-2
TGTGCCAGCAGACCCGGGACTAGCGGGAGGCTCTACAATGAGCAGTTCTTC | CASRPGTSGRLYNEQFF | TRBV6-4 | NA | TRBD2 | TRBJ2-1
TGTGCCAGTAGTTACGGACAGGGGGGAGGTGAAGCTTTCTTT | CASSYGQGGGEAFF | TRBV19 | NA | TRBD1 | TRBJ1-1
TGTGCCTGGAGTGGAACTTCGGGGCGCGAGCAGTACTTC | CAWSGTSGREQYF | TRBV30 | NA | NA | TRBJ2-7
TGTGCCAGCAGCTCCTGGGATGCAAACAATCAGCCCCAGCATTTT | CASSSWDANNQPQHF | TRBV7-2 | NA | NA | TRBJ1-5
TGTGCCAGCAGTTTAGGCACCCATAAGGGCAATGAGCAGTTCTTC | CASSLGTHKGNEQFF | TRBV27 | few | NA | TRBJ2-1
TGTGCCAGCACCGTTGCGGAGGGTTATGGGGACACTGAAGCTTTCTTT | CASTVAEGYGDTEAFF | TRBV28 | NA | NA | TRBJ1-1
TGTGCCAGTAGCCAAAGCAACATTCTACCCCTCCACTTT | CASSQSNILPLHF | TRBV19 | few | NA | TRBJ1-6
TGCGCCAGCAGCCAAGGAACGAGCTCGGATACGCAGTATTTT | CASSQGTSSDTQYF | TRBV4-3 | NA | NA | TRBJ2-3
TGTGCCAGCAGTTACTTTCAGGGACCTGGTGAAGCTTTCTTT | CASSYFQGPGEAFF | TRBV6-5 | NA | NA | TRBJ1-1
TGTGCCAGCAGAGCCGGGCCCTACTTCGCCGCCCAGTACTTC | CASRAGPYFAAQYF | TRBV6-1 | medium-sized | NA | TRBJ2-7
TGCAGCGTTCGGGGGGCAAGAGGAGAGACCCAGTACTTC | CSVRGARGETQYF | TRBV29-1 | NA | NA | TRBJ2-5
TGTGCCAGTAGTATAGATGCAGGTTATTACGGCTACACCTTC | CASSIDAGYYGYTF | TRBV19 | NA | NA | TRBJ1-2
TGTGCCAGCAGTCTGGAGGCCGGCGGAGCCTACAATGAGCAGTTCTTC | CASSLEAGGAYNEQFF | TRBV27 | NA | NA | TRBJ2-1
TGTGCCAGTAGTATTCCCGGTGCGGGTAGCAATGAGCAGTTCTTC | CASSIPGAGSNEQFF | TRBV19 | NA | NA | TRBJ2-1
TGTGCCAGCAGCCCCGCGACTAATGAAAAACTGTTTTTT | CASSPATNEKLFF | TRBV28 | NA | NA | TRBJ1-4
TGTGCCAGCAGCTTGCCTAGCGGTTCTTCCTACGAGCAGTACTTC | CASSLPSGSSYEQYF | TRBV5-1 | NA | TRBD2 | TRBJ2-7
TGTGCCAGCAGCCGCCGACTGGGAAGCACAGATACGCAGTATTTT | CASSRRLGSTDTQYF | TRBV6-5 | NA | NA | TRBJ2-3
TGTGCCAGCAGCCCAGAGGGCACCTCCTACGAGCAGTACTTC | CASSPEGTSYEQYF | TRBV5-7 | few | NA | TRBJ2-7
TGTGCCAGCAGTGGTTCTTTACAGGGAAGGATCGACTATGGCTACACCTTC | CASSGSLQGRIDYGYTF | TRBV6-1 | NA | NA | TRBJ1-2
TGTGCCAGCAGTTCCCGTACAGGAAATGAAAAACTGTTTTTT | CASSSRTGNEKLFF | TRBV27 | NA | NA | TRBJ1-4
TGTGCCAGCAGCTTGACGGTCCCCTCTGGGGCCAACGTCCTGACTTTC | CASSLTVPSGANVLTF | TRBV5-5 | NA | NA | TRBJ2-6
TGTGCCAGCAGTTTCCTCACTAGGAATGAGCAGTTCTTC | CASSFLTRNEQFF | TRBV27 | NA | NA | TRBJ2-1
TGTGCCAGCAGCCAAGACCCGGATGGTGGGGCCTACGAGCAGTACTTC | CASSQDPDGGAYEQYF | TRBV7-9 | NA | NA | TRBJ2-7
TGTGCCAGCAGTTACATGCCCCGGTCGGTGGAGCAGTTCTTC | CASSYMPRSVEQFF | TRBV27 | once | NA | TRBJ2-1
TGTGCCAGCAGTTACTCCGGGACGGGAGGGTACAATGATCAGTTCTTC | CASSYSGTGGYNDQFF | TRBV6-5 | few | TRBD2 | TRBJ2-1
TGCAGCGTCACCGCGGGATATGGCTACACCTTC | CSVTAGYGYTF | TRBV29-1 | few | NA | TRBJ1-2
TGTGCCAGCAGCTTAGCTGAGGGGACTGAAGCTTTCTTT | CASSLAEGTEAFF | TRBV11-1 | NA | NA | TRBJ1-1
TGTGCCAGCAGCTTACCTACGACAGGGGAGAACACTGAAGCTTTCTTT | CASSLPTTGENTEAFF | TRBV7-9 | few | TRBD1 | TRBJ1-1
TGTGCCAGCACGGCAGGCTTCTCCTACGAGCAGTACTTC | CASTAGFSYEQYF | TRBV6-1 | NA | NA | TRBJ2-7
TGTGCCAGCAGCTTGGACAGGGCCTACGAGCAGTACTTC | CASSLDRAYEQYF | TRBV5-1 | NA | TRBD1 | TRBJ2-7
TGTGCCAGTAGTCTAACAGGGGACCAAGAGACCCAGTACTTC | CASSLTGDQETQYF | TRBV19 | medium-sized | TRBD1 | TRBJ2-5
TGTGCCAGCAGTCCCGGTCGATCCGGGGGCTACACCTTC | CASSPGRSGGYTF | TRBV6-5 | once | NA | TRBJ1-2
TGTGCCAGCATCTCAAGTGGGGTAGGGGGCACTGAAGCTTTCTTT | CASISSGVGGTEAFF | TRBV6-5 | NA | NA | TRBJ1-1
TGTGCCAGCAGCCAAGTGGGGACAGGTTACAATGAGCAGTTCTTC | CASSQVGTGYNEQFF | TRBV14 | NA | TRBD1 | TRBJ2-1
TGTGCCAGCAGTTCCACAGGGACAGGTTATTACGAGCAGTACTTC | CASSSTGTGYYEQYF | TRBV28 | NA | TRBD1 | TRBJ2-7
TGTGCCAGCAGCCCCCGACTCAGCGGGCCTTCCTACGAGCAGTACTTC | CASSPRLSGPSYEQYF | TRBV4-2 | once | NA | TRBJ2-7
TGTGCCAGCAGCAAATTCGGCCGTATCGTCCCGGGAGAGACCCAGTACTTC | CASSKFGRIVPGETQYF | TRBV21-1 | once | NA | TRBJ2-5
TGTGCCGTAGGGGGAACCTATGGCTACACCTTC | CAVGGTYGYTF | TRBV6-5 | NA | NA | TRBJ1-2
TGTGCCAGCAGGGGGACAGGCCCTCTCTCCTACGAGCAGTACTTC | CASRGTGPLSYEQYF | TRBV25-1 | NA | TRBD1 | TRBJ2-7
TGTGCCAGCAGCTTACGTACCGATACGCAGTATTTT | CASSLRTDTQYF | TRBV11-2 | once | NA | TRBJ2-3
TGCGCCAGCAGCTTGGAAATGAGGAACACTGAAGCTTTCTTT | CASSLEMRNTEAFF | TRBV5-1 | few | NA | TRBJ1-1
TGCGCCAGCAGCCAAGAATGGGGCCCTTGGAATGAGCAGTTCTTC | CASSQEWGPWNEQFF | TRBV4-1 | NA | NA | TRBJ2-1
TGTGCCAGTAGTATGGGGGGGGCTACTGAAGCTTTCTTT | CASSMGGATEAFF | TRBV19 | few | NA | TRBJ1-1
TGTGCCAGCAGTGAAGAGTGGGGGATTACATACACAGATACGCAGTATTTT | CASSEEWGITYTDTQYF | TRBV2 | once | NA | TRBJ2-3
TGTGCCACCAGCAGAGCGCTAGCGGGAGCACGCGAGCAGTTCTTC | CATSRALAGAREQFF | TRBV15 | NA | TRBD2 | TRBJ2-1
TGTGCCAGCAGCGTAGCGAGGACAGGGGGCGTAGATACGCAGTATTTT | CASSVARTGGVDTQYF | TRBV9 | NA | TRBD1 | TRBJ2-3
TGTGCCAGCAGCTCAACGGACAGGGCTAACTATGGCTACACCTTC | CASSSTDRANYGYTF | TRBV7-6 | NA | TRBD1 | TRBJ1-2
TGTGCCAGCAGCCCCAGACTAGCGGAACAAGAGACCCAGTACTTC | CASSPRLAEQETQYF | TRBV28 | few | TRBD2 | TRBJ2-5